The clone carrying this T cell receptor beta chain came up a few times. Its antigen is unidentified. The CDR3 runs to 15 residues. The germline V gene has CDR1 LGHNA and CDR2 YSLEER. Trimming took 0 bases from V and 4 from J; bases not matched to a gene: 3. The data are from a study of T cell repertoires in cytomegalovirus infection. MiXCR was run by TCRdb on the reads, yielding one entry per CDR3 protein. Counted here are 450,000 to 600,000 distinct CDR3 sequences, under 45% occurring once; the ten biggest clones make up 35% to 50%. This sequence was found in a human donor in good health (CMV status not recorded). Some clones in this sample may be carry-over from other donors' samples. The chain recombines TRBV4-3 with TRBJ1-2; 9 bases fit TRBD1. The source material was cultured PBMCs, sampled from culture after CMV antigen stimulation. The CDR3 nucleotides are TGCGCCAGCAGCCAAGAGGGACAGGGTTTCTATGGCTACACCTTC. This encodes CASSQEGQGFYGYTF.